This entry features one T cell receptor beta chain sequence. Its antigen is still unknown. This sample was taken from a study of T cells in Graves' hyperthyroidism and ophthalmopathy. This CDR3 has 13 residues. After removal of 3 bases from V and 8 bases from J, the junction contained 3 bases not matched to a gene. Per germline, CDR1 KGHDR and CDR2 SFDVKD. Researchers barred patients who had uncontrolled infection, other autoimmune disease, pregnancy or lactation. Amplification of TCR beta CDR3 regions was performed using RNA transcripts as template. During a first-round RT-PCR of the TCR CDR3, the HTBI primer set was used. Each CDR3 protein gets one entry after TCRdb re-called the multiplex PCR reads with MiXCR. The sample shows 500,000 to 650,000 distinct CDR3 sequences, around 13% of them seen only once. Findings and limits, study-wide: A 13 V-J model separated ophthalmopathy from stable hyperthyroidism. Among clonotypes expanded in thyroid above 0.001, most were also found in blood.

The chain employs TRBV24-1 and TRBJ2-3; TRBD1 matches at 8 bases. The clonotype comes from a woman aged 50 to 65 with Graves' ophthalmopathy. Sequencing input: blood. The CDR3, as DNA: TGTGCCACCAGTGATGCGACAGGGGCTACGCAGTATTTT. As protein: CATSDATGATQYF.